The rows below give T cell receptor beta chains drawn from one sample of a study of CD8+ T cells in alopecia areata. TCRdb's copy holds only in-frame clones and misses some; the assay was immunoSEQ multiplex PCR. The sample lists more than 110,000 clones, 75% to 85% occurring once. Sequencing was performed on CD8+ T cells sorted from blood, taken at week 4, from a patient treated with tofacitinib. The receptors were sampled from a human donor with alopecia areata. CDR3s include the opening cysteine and the closing phenylalanine or tryptophan. A D gene is named only where the DNA matches it firmly. Clone size is shown for a subset of rows, as once, few, many or a class of expanded clone.

d_gene: NA; v_gene: TRBV4-1; len: 15; j_gene: TRBJ2-7; abundance: NA; CDR3aa: CASSLRKGGTYEQYF; CDR3nt: TGCGCCAGCAGCCTACGTAAGGGGGGGACCTACGAGCAGTACTTC
d_gene: NA; v_gene: TRBV27; len: 14; j_gene: TRBJ1-2; abundance: NA; CDR3aa: CASSPHDSRNGYTF; CDR3nt: TGTGCCAGCAGTCCCCATGATTCCAGGAATGGCTACACCTTC
d_gene: TRBD1; v_gene: TRBV2; len: 11; j_gene: TRBJ2-7; abundance: once; CDR3aa: CASSVRGRAYF; CDR3nt: TGTGCCAGCAGCGTCAGGGGGCGGGCGTACTTC
d_gene: NA; v_gene: TRBV5-1; len: 15; j_gene: TRBJ2-1; abundance: NA; CDR3aa: CASSFVGGSYNEQFF; CDR3nt: TGCGCCAGCAGCTTTGTTGGCGGCTCCTACAATGAGCAGTTCTTC
d_gene: NA; v_gene: TRBV19; len: 16; j_gene: TRBJ2-1; abundance: NA; CDR3aa: CASSPFGSVSLNEQFF; CDR3nt: TGTGCCAGTAGTCCCTTCGGGTCAGTCTCCCTCAATGAGCAGTTCTTC
d_gene: TRBD1; v_gene: TRBV7-2; len: 17; j_gene: TRBJ1-5; abundance: NA; CDR3aa: CASSLGKTGGVGQPQHF; CDR3nt: TGTGCCAGCAGCTTAGGAAAGACAGGGGGCGTTGGACAGCCCCAGCATTTT
d_gene: TRBD2; v_gene: TRBV30; len: 18; j_gene: TRBJ2-5; abundance: once; CDR3aa: CAWSAPLAGGPKGETQYF; CDR3nt: TGTGCCTGGAGTGCGCCCCTGGCGGGGGGGCCGAAAGGCGAGACCCAGTACTTC
d_gene: NA; v_gene: TRBV27; len: 15; j_gene: TRBJ2-3; abundance: NA; CDR3aa: CASAAARAGTDTQYF; CDR3nt: TGTGCCAGCGCCGCGGCGAGAGCGGGCACAGATACGCAGTATTTT
d_gene: TRBD2; v_gene: TRBV9; len: 19; j_gene: TRBJ2-3; abundance: few; CDR3aa: CASSAGATSGGSSTDTQYF; CDR3nt: TGTGCCAGCAGCGCTGGGGCGACTAGCGGGGGGTCTAGCACAGATACGCAGTATTTT
d_gene: TRBD2; v_gene: TRBV5-4; len: 15; j_gene: TRBJ2-7; abundance: once; CDR3aa: CASSDGTSGAYEQYF; CDR3nt: TGTGCCAGCAGCGACGGGACTAGCGGGGCGTACGAGCAGTACTTC
d_gene: TRBD1; v_gene: TRBV5-6; len: 14; j_gene: TRBJ1-5; abundance: NA; CDR3aa: CASSVGTGNQPQHF; CDR3nt: TGTGCCAGCAGCGTCGGGACAGGCAATCAGCCCCAGCATTTT
d_gene: TRBD2; v_gene: TRBV5-1; len: 15; j_gene: TRBJ2-7; abundance: NA; CDR3aa: CASSLEPSGSYEQYF; CDR3nt: TGCGCCAGCAGCTTGGAGCCTAGCGGGTCCTACGAGCAGTACTTC
d_gene: NA; v_gene: TRBV6-5; len: 13; j_gene: TRBJ1-1; abundance: NA; CDR3aa: CASSWKVNTEAFF; CDR3nt: TGTGCCAGCAGCTGGAAGGTGAACACTGAAGCTTTCTTT
d_gene: NA; v_gene: TRBV7-6; len: 15; j_gene: TRBJ2-5; abundance: NA; CDR3aa: CASSRIESAQETQYF; CDR3nt: TGTGCCAGCAGCCGGATAGAGAGTGCCCAAGAGACCCAGTACTTC
d_gene: NA; v_gene: TRBV2; len: 11; j_gene: TRBJ2-3; abundance: NA; CDR3aa: CASRGTDTQYF; CDR3nt: TGTGCCAGCCGAGGGACAGATACGCAGTATTTT
d_gene: NA; v_gene: TRBV30; len: 12; j_gene: TRBJ2-7; abundance: NA; CDR3aa: CAWSVEEYEQYF; CDR3nt: TGTGCCTGGAGTGTAGAAGAATACGAGCAGTACTTC
d_gene: TRBD1; v_gene: TRBV5-4; len: 14; j_gene: TRBJ1-4; abundance: NA; CDR3aa: CASSFWQGDEKLFF; CDR3nt: TGTGCCAGCAGCTTCTGGCAGGGGGATGAAAAACTGTTTTTT
d_gene: NA; v_gene: TRBV19; len: 15; j_gene: TRBJ2-3; abundance: NA; CDR3aa: CASTPGATSTDTQYF; CDR3nt: TGTGCCAGTACCCCCGGAGCAACTAGCACAGATACGCAGTATTTT
d_gene: NA; v_gene: TRBV21-1; len: 13; j_gene: TRBJ2-4; abundance: NA; CDR3aa: CASTTGGEDIQYF; CDR3nt: TGTGCCAGCACCACAGGGGGCGAGGACATTCAGTACTTC
d_gene: NA; v_gene: TRBV27; len: 15; j_gene: TRBJ2-3; abundance: NA; CDR3aa: CASSSLLASTDTQYF; CDR3nt: TGTGCCAGCAGTTCCCTTCTAGCTAGCACAGATACGCAGTATTTT
d_gene: TRBD1; v_gene: TRBV7-9; len: 14; j_gene: TRBJ2-7; abundance: NA; CDR3aa: CASSLGTGSYEQYF; CDR3nt: TGTGCCAGCAGCTTAGGGACAGGGAGCTACGAGCAGTACTTC
d_gene: NA; v_gene: TRBV6-4; len: 14; j_gene: TRBJ2-1; abundance: few; CDR3aa: CASSDSEQDNEQFF; CDR3nt: TGTGCCAGCAGTGATTCCGAACAGGACAATGAGCAGTTCTTC
d_gene: NA; v_gene: TRBV10-1; len: 16; j_gene: TRBJ2-7; abundance: NA; CDR3aa: CASSEPDLRADVEQYF; CDR3nt: TGCGCCAGCAGTGAGCCTGACCTCAGGGCTGACGTCGAGCAGTACTTC
d_gene: NA; v_gene: TRBV19; len: 11; j_gene: TRBJ2-2; abundance: NA; CDR3aa: CASSNTGELFF; CDR3nt: TGTGCCAGTAGTAACACCGGGGAGCTGTTTTTT
d_gene: NA; v_gene: TRBV18; len: 15; j_gene: TRBJ2-5; abundance: NA; CDR3aa: CASSEPQALQETQYF; CDR3nt: TGTGCCAGCTCAGAACCCCAGGCCCTCCAAGAGACCCAGTACTTC
d_gene: NA; v_gene: TRBV29-1; len: 15; j_gene: TRBJ1-2; abundance: NA; CDR3aa: CSVGETAKGDYGYTF; CDR3nt: TGCAGCGTTGGAGAAACGGCCAAGGGGGACTATGGCTACACCTTC
d_gene: NA; v_gene: TRBV27; len: 17; j_gene: TRBJ1-6; abundance: NA; CDR3aa: CASSLSPYTGRYSPLHF; CDR3nt: TGTGCCAGCAGTTTATCGCCTTATACAGGGAGGTATTCACCCCTCCACTTT
d_gene: TRBD1; v_gene: TRBV12-5; len: 16; j_gene: TRBJ1-1; abundance: NA; CDR3aa: CASGLVLDRSGAEAFF; CDR3nt: TGTGCTAGTGGTTTGGTACTGGACAGGAGCGGAGCTGAAGCTTTCTTT
d_gene: NA; v_gene: TRBV15; len: 16; j_gene: TRBJ2-3; abundance: NA; CDR3aa: CATSRRARVSTDTQYF; CDR3nt: TGTGCCACCAGCAGGAGAGCCCGAGTTAGCACAGATACGCAGTATTTT
d_gene: NA; v_gene: TRBV7-3; len: 14; j_gene: TRBJ1-1; abundance: NA; CDR3aa: CASSLKGPDTEAFF; CDR3nt: TGTGCCAGCAGCTTAAAGGGTCCGGACACTGAAGCTTTCTTT
d_gene: NA; v_gene: TRBV7-9; len: 15; j_gene: TRBJ2-6; abundance: NA; CDR3aa: CASSLGENGANVLTF; CDR3nt: TGTGCCAGCAGCTTAGGTGAGAACGGAGCCAACGTCCTGACTTTC
d_gene: TRBD1; v_gene: TRBV30; len: 17; j_gene: TRBJ2-5; abundance: once; CDR3aa: CAWSSLSGALRGETQYF; CDR3nt: TGTGCCTGGAGTTCCCTCTCCGGGGCCCTCAGGGGGGAGACCCAGTACTTC
d_gene: TRBD1; v_gene: TRBV19; len: 15; j_gene: TRBJ2-3; abundance: few; CDR3aa: CASSPGQGEVDTQYF; CDR3nt: TGTGCCAGTAGCCCGGGACAGGGAGAAGTGGATACGCAGTATTTT
d_gene: TRBD1; v_gene: TRBV27; len: 18; j_gene: TRBJ2-7; abundance: NA; CDR3aa: CASSPKPRDRAVPFEQYF; CDR3nt: TGTGCCAGCAGTCCTAAACCTCGGGACAGGGCAGTGCCCTTCGAGCAGTACTTC
d_gene: NA; v_gene: TRBV4-1; len: 15; j_gene: TRBJ2-7; abundance: NA; CDR3aa: CASSQDNGRLYEQYF; CDR3nt: TGCGCCAGCAGCCAAGATAACGGCAGGCTTTACGAGCAGTACTTC
d_gene: NA; v_gene: TRBV6-5; len: 13; j_gene: TRBJ2-3; abundance: NA; CDR3aa: CASTGTWEGPQYF; CDR3nt: TGTGCCAGCACGGGGACTTGGGAAGGTCCGCAGTATTTT
d_gene: TRBD1; v_gene: TRBV6-6; len: 14; j_gene: TRBJ2-1; abundance: once; CDR3aa: CASSDRVKYNEQFF; CDR3nt: TGTGCCAGCAGCGACAGGGTAAAGTACAATGAGCAGTTCTTC
d_gene: TRBD1; v_gene: TRBV5-4; len: 12; j_gene: TRBJ2-1; abundance: NA; CDR3aa: CASSSQGAKQFF; CDR3nt: TGTGCCAGCAGCTCACAGGGGGCGAAGCAGTTCTTC
d_gene: NA; v_gene: TRBV27; len: 12; j_gene: TRBJ2-7; abundance: NA; CDR3aa: CASSFPDGRQYF; CDR3nt: TGTGCCAGCAGTTTCCCTGATGGGAGGCAGTACTTC
d_gene: NA; v_gene: TRBV2; len: 15; j_gene: TRBJ2-3; abundance: NA; CDR3aa: CASSRLVTITDTQYF; CDR3nt: TGTGCCAGCAGCAGACTAGTTACAATCACAGATACGCAGTATTTT
d_gene: TRBD2; v_gene: TRBV13; len: 15; j_gene: TRBJ2-3; abundance: few; CDR3aa: CASSPESGGTDTQYF; CDR3nt: TGTGCCAGCAGCCCAGAAAGCGGGGGGACAGATACGCAGTATTTT
d_gene: NA; v_gene: TRBV7-7; len: 14; j_gene: TRBJ2-5; abundance: NA; CDR3aa: CASSLAKVGETQYF; CDR3nt: TGTGCTAGCAGCTTAGCGAAGGTGGGGGAGACCCAGTACTTC
d_gene: TRBD2; v_gene: TRBV7-2; len: 17; j_gene: TRBJ2-1; abundance: NA; CDR3aa: CASSHGLAGGSYNEQFF; CDR3nt: TGTGCCAGCAGCCACGGACTAGCGGGGGGTTCCTACAATGAGCAGTTCTTC
d_gene: NA; v_gene: TRBV15; len: 14; j_gene: TRBJ2-1; abundance: NA; CDR3aa: CATSRDRGVNEQFF; CDR3nt: TGTGCCACCAGCAGAGATCGTGGGGTCAATGAGCAGTTCTTC
d_gene: TRBD2; v_gene: TRBV13; len: 16; j_gene: TRBJ2-7; abundance: NA; CDR3aa: CASSILAGGGINEQYF; CDR3nt: TGTGCCAGCAGCATTCTCGCGGGGGGCGGAATAAACGAGCAGTACTTC
d_gene: NA; v_gene: TRBV6-5; len: 14; j_gene: TRBJ2-1; abundance: NA; CDR3aa: CASTYSVGGNEQFF; CDR3nt: TGTGCCAGCACCTATTCTGTAGGGGGCAATGAGCAGTTCTTC
d_gene: NA; v_gene: TRBV7-9; len: 12; j_gene: TRBJ1-6; abundance: few; CDR3aa: CASSLGDSPLHF; CDR3nt: TGTGCCAGCAGCTTGGGTGATTCACCCCTCCACTTT
d_gene: TRBD2; v_gene: TRBV4-2; len: 14; j_gene: TRBJ2-1; abundance: NA; CDR3aa: CASRESAGGNEQFF; CDR3nt: TGTGCCAGCAGGGAGTCAGCGGGGGGGAATGAGCAGTTCTTC
d_gene: NA; v_gene: TRBV4-1; len: 13; j_gene: TRBJ1-1; abundance: once; CDR3aa: CASSREAATEAFF; CDR3nt: TGCGCCAGCAGCCGCGAGGCGGCCACTGAAGCTTTCTTT
d_gene: NA; v_gene: TRBV27; len: 13; j_gene: TRBJ2-7; abundance: NA; CDR3aa: CASSLGPSSEQYF; CDR3nt: TGTGCCAGCAGTTTGGGACCAAGCTCCGAGCAGTACTTC
d_gene: TRBD1; v_gene: TRBV5-5; len: 14; j_gene: TRBJ2-7; abundance: NA; CDR3aa: CASSFGTGGYEQYF; CDR3nt: TGTGCCAGCAGCTTCGGGACAGGGGGCTACGAGCAGTACTTC
d_gene: TRBD1; v_gene: TRBV5-6; len: 13; j_gene: TRBJ2-7; abundance: NA; CDR3aa: CASTVTGLHEQYF; CDR3nt: TGTGCCAGCACCGTGACAGGGCTCCACGAGCAGTACTTC
d_gene: NA; v_gene: TRBV7-6; len: 13; j_gene: TRBJ1-1; abundance: NA; CDR3aa: CASSLARNTEAFF; CDR3nt: TGTGCCAGCAGCTTAGCCAGGAACACTGAAGCTTTCTTT
d_gene: NA; v_gene: TRBV29-1; len: 14; j_gene: TRBJ2-1; abundance: NA; CDR3aa: CSAPGESSYNEQFF; CDR3nt: TGCAGCGCCCCAGGGGAGAGCTCCTACAATGAGCAGTTCTTC
d_gene: NA; v_gene: TRBV27; len: 16; j_gene: TRBJ2-1; abundance: NA; CDR3aa: CASSHASSSAFGEQFF; CDR3nt: TGTGCCAGCAGCCATGCAAGCAGTTCGGCCTTCGGCGAGCAGTTCTTC
d_gene: NA; v_gene: TRBV7-9; len: 15; j_gene: TRBJ2-5; abundance: NA; CDR3aa: CASSLVPDRQETQYF; CDR3nt: TGCGCCAGCAGCTTAGTCCCCGACCGCCAAGAGACCCAGTACTTC